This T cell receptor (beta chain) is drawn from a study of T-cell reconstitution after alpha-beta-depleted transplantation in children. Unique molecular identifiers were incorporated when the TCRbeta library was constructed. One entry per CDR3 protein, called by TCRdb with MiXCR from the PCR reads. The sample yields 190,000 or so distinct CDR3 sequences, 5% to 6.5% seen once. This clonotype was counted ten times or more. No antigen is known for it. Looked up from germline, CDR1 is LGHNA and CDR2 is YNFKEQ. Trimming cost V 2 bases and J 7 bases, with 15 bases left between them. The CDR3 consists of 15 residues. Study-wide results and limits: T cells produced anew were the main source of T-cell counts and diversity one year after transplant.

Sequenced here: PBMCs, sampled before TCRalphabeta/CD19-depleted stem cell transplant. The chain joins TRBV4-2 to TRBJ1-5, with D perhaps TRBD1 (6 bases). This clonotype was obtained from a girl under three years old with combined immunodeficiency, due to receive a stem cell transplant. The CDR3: CASSQNYREWQPQHF. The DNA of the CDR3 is TGTGCCAGCAGCCAAAATTACAGGGAATGGCAGCCCCAGCATTTT.